This T cell receptor (beta chain) was captured in a study of shared clonotypes between healthy human individuals. Looking at the study overall: Participating donors consisted of two women and a few men aged 18 to 49.

This table comes from immunoSEQ multiplex PCR, and its TCRdb copy is limited to in-frame clones, with some not included. The table includes under 650,000 clones, around 96% detected once. Sequencing used naive CD4+ T cells sorted from blood. The subset denotes: CD45RA+ positively selected. The receptor was isolated from a woman aged 25 to 45 in good health.

The CDR3 is CASSSPGTGGNEQYF. The CDR3 bases are TGTGCCAGCAGCTCGCCCGGGACAGGGGGGAACGAGCAGTACTTC. The chain employs TRBV11-2 and TRBJ2-7, with 11 nucleotides matching TRBD1. V dropped 4 bases and J dropped 5; count of bases not matched to a gene: 7. The length of the CDR3 is 15 residues. Germline V CDR1 and CDR2: SGHAT, FQNNGV. The full variable domain, rest sourced from reference TRBV11-2 and TRBJ2-7, is EAGVAQSPRYKIIEKRQSVAFWCNPISGHATLYWYQQILGQGPKLLIQFQNNGVVDDSQLPKDRFSAERLKGVDSTLKIQPAKLEDSAVYLCASSSPGTGGNEQYFGPGTRLTVT.